The entry below describes one T cell receptor beta chain. This clonotype was detected once. Its antigen specificity is not known. No base-level quality is on record; no much larger clone is a single base apart. One read gives only weak evidence. RNA was extracted with the RNeasy kit and about 0.5 to 1 ug was reverse transcribed using random hexamers. The immunoSEQ multiplex PCR assay, which covers 54 Vbeta and 13 Jbeta segments, was used to amplify TCR beta CDR3 regions. Bias from PCR amplification was corrected by using a synthetic template baseline for primer optimization and for computational correction. The study's processing was this. Reads were annotated to V, D and J genes according to IMGT and were analyzed with immunoSEQ Analyzer, with only productive sequences retained. Clonality was computed as one minus Shannon entropy normalized by log2 of the number of productive unique sequences. Public and private clones were assessed among the 100 most prevalent clones of each patient and control. Clones were defined as Susac-specific when absent from the healthy and MS cohorts, from about a thousand published viral clones and from other ImmuneACCESS disease sequences. TCRdb ran its own pipeline on the public reads, namely fastp trimming at Q25 and MiXCR clone calling, and kept in-frame beta chains. Rows matching on CDR3 protein sequence are summarized as one entry with the most common DNA and genes. The V and J calls come from TCRdb's annotation, not from the publication. The sample table contains 300,000 to 350,000 distinct CDR3 sequences; only one count was recorded for about 92% of them. The leading ten clones occupy 0.065% of the sample.

The data were obtained in a study of CD8 T cells in Susac syndrome (dated by TCRdb to the late 2010s). As for the study more broadly: Whether CD8+ T cell activation and differentiation in Susac syndrome was antigen driven was tested using repertoire sequencing.

Reading from cysteine to phenylalanine, the CDR3 counts 14 amino acids. Of all the DNA, just the CDR3 is kept, 42 bases in frame from base 1. Looking up the germline V gene yields CDR1 SGDLS and CDR2 YYNGEE. V is clipped by 5 bases and J by 0 bases, and the sequence between their germline boundaries is 8 bases long. High-throughput TCR beta sequencing profiled peripheral blood CD8+ and CD4+ T cells from healthy donors, Susac syndrome patients and multiple sclerosis patients. The multiple sclerosis controls were treatment-naive patients whose relapsing-remitting disease, either stable or active, fulfilled the revised McDonald criteria. Bulk CD8+ and CD4+ T cells were purified by magnetic negative isolation, whereas CD8+ TEMRA cells were enriched by FACS. Blood was collected in EDTA tubes and processed within 24 hours, with PBMCs isolated through density gradient centrifugation. PBMCs intended for TCR sequencing were cryopreserved in liquid nitrogen and thawed later in a water bath at 37 degrees C. The sorted or isolated CD4+, CD8+ and CD8+ TEMRA cells reached a purity of at least 90%.

Results and caveats for the whole study, not just this receptor: The study acknowledged that relatively few individuals were included in the TCR sequencing and HLA analysis.

Sequenced input: CD4+ T cells from PBMCs. The clonotype originates from a human donor with multiple sclerosis. This sequence uses TRBV9 and TRBJ2-2, with TRBD2 tentatively as D gene (5 bases match). For the CDR3, the sequence is CASRADANTGELFF. The DNA sequence follows: TGTGCCAGCAGAGCGGATGCGAACACCGGGGAGCTGTTTTTT.